This TCR beta chain was sequenced for a study of T cells in Graves' hyperthyroidism and ophthalmopathy. Amplification of TCR beta CDR3 regions used RNA as the template. A first-round RT-PCR of the TCR CDR3 used the HTBI primer set. MiXCR, applied by TCRdb to the multiplex PCR reads, yields one record per CDR3 protein. The profile covers about half a million distinct CDR3 sequences, with around a fifth appearing a single time and under 55% taken by the ten largest. The CDR3 has 16 residues. Trimming left V 5 bases short and J 2 bases short, with 16 bases between. This clonotype was recorded at least ten times.

The rearrangement links TRBV12-3 or TRBV12-4 to TRBJ1-5, with D perhaps matching TRBD1 (6 bases). The receptor was isolated from a woman aged 65 to 85 with Graves' ophthalmopathy. The sequencing sample was made of blood. The CDR3 nucleotides are TGTGCCAGCAGTCCCCGTTGGGGGCTGGGCAATCAGCCCCAGCATTTT. As protein: CASSPRWGLGNQPQHF.